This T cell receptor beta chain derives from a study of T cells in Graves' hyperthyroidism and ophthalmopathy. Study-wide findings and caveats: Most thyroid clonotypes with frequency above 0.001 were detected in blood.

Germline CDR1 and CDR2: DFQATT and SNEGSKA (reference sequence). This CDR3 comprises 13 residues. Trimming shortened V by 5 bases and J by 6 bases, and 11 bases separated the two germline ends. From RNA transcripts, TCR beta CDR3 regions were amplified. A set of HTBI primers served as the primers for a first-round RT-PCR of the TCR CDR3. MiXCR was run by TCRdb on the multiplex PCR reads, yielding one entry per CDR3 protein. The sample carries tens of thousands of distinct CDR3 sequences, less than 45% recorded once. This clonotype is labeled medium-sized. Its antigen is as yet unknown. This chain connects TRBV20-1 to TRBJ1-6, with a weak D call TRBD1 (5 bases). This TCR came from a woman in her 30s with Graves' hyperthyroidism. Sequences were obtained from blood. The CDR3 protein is CSAQGFSNSPLHF. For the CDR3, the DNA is TGCAGTGCTCAGGGATTTAGTAATTCACCCCTCCACTTT.